Sequencing of this TCR beta chain was carried out in a study of post-analysis software for immune sequencing data. General study findings and limits: F measure grouped same-batch samples tightly together. Elevated frequency relative to controls characterized a handful of TRBV segments in patients, TRBV5-6, TRBV5-1 and TRBV20-1 among them.

Concerning this clonotype itself: What it binds is unknown.

cDNA libraries for TCR beta contained unique molecular identifiers. TCRdb reanalysed the PCR reads using MiXCR and keeps one entry per CDR3 protein. Among 750,000 to 950,000 distinct CDR3 sequences listed, approximately 50% were seen once. V shed 0 bases and J 3 bases; nucleotides not matched to a gene: 6. From germline, CDR1 is LNHNV and CDR2 YYDKDF (reference sequence). The CDR3 spans 16 residues. Sequenced sample: blood. The chain recombines TRBV15 with TRBJ2-7; 9 bases are shared with TRBD1. This sequence was found in a girl between 5 and 17 years old with multiple sclerosis. This CDR3 reads CATSRDLRQGGYEQYF. CDR3 sequence (DNA): TGTGCCACCAGCAGAGATTTGCGACAGGGGGGCTACGAGCAGTACTTC.